The 13 T cell receptor beta chains given below trace back to one sample, sequenced in a study of cytomegalovirus exposure and HLA in healthy donors. Use of 60 Vbeta and 13 Jbeta primers characterized the PCR. Measured with immunoSEQ multiplex PCR; TCRdb has only the in-frame clones, and not every one. The table records around 110,000 clones, approximately 70% of them present only once. What was sequenced was PBMCs. Receptors were obtained from a woman in her thirties or forties in good health and CMV-seropositive.

The chain uses TRBV4-3 and TRBJ2-4, with 7 bases identical to TRBD2. The germline CDR1 and CDR2 sequences are LGHNA and YSLEER. V was pared by 4 bases and J by 10 bases, with 7 bases of the junction left unmatched. The CDR3 runs 13 residues. CDR3 amino acids: CASSPNVGLIQYF. The CDR3 DNA sequence: TGCGCCAGCAGCCCTAATGTGGGACTAATTCAGTACTTC.

The sample holds one count of this clone. The V call is TRBV19, the J call TRBJ2-3, with D maybe TRBD2 (5 bases). V was trimmed by 5 bases and J by 3 bases, leaving 15 bases between them. The CDR3 runs to 15 residues. Germline assignment: CDR1 LNHDA and CDR2 SQIVND (reference sequence). CDR3 DNA sequence: TGTGCCAGTAGTGGGAGTGGGGATTGGACAGATACGCAGTATTTT. The encoded protein is CASSGSGDWTDTQYF.

This clone was counted a few times. This chain connects TRBV9 to TRBJ1-3; D gene unclear. V gave up 3 bases and J gave up 2 bases, with 6 bases separating them. Germline V CDR1 and CDR2: SGDLS, YYNGEE. There are 13 residues in the CDR3. CDR3 sequence reads: CASSAGTGNTIYF. The CDR3, as DNA: TGTGCCAGCAGCGCGGGGACTGGAAACACCATATATTTT.

The V and J genes are TRBV27 and TRBJ2-1, with 9 nucleotides matching TRBD2. Trimming at V came to 4 bases and at J to 3 bases, leaving 7 bases not matched to a gene. CDR1 is MNHEY, CDR2 SMNVEV, per germline (reference sequence). This CDR3 is built from 16 residues. The CDR3 coding sequence is TGTGCCAGCAGTTCACTAGCGGGTGATATCTACAATGAGCAGTTCTTC. It translates to CASSSLAGDIYNEQFF.

The chain is built from TRBV6-5 and TRBJ1-2; 8 positions match TRBD1. V dropped 6 bases and J dropped 6; count of bases not matched to a gene: 6. The V gene's germline CDR1 is MNHEY and CDR2 SVGAGI. The CDR3 runs to 13 residues. CDR3 coding DNA: TGTGCCAGCAGCCCCCGGACAGGGAATGGCTACACCTTC. It yields the protein CASSPRTGNGYTF.

The chain has TRBV20-1 and TRBJ1-1; tentative D call: TRBD1 (5 bases). The V and J ends lost 6 bases and 6 bases respectively, with 11 bases between them. The CDR3 extends over 11 amino acids. Germline lookup yields CDR1 DFQATT and CDR2 SNEGSKA (reference sequence). In DNA, the CDR3 is TGCAGTGCCCCCCGGGGGTCTGAAGCTTTCTTT. It codes for CSAPRGSEAFF.

Notes on this clone: The junction shows a germline mismatch at one end, possibly a read error. The V gene is TRBV19, the J gene TRBJ1-2; 10 nucleotides agree with TRBD1. This CDR3 has 13 amino acids. CDR1 LNHDA and CDR2 SQIVND come from the germline V gene (reference sequence). DNA of the CDR3: TGTGCCAGTACGGGACAGGGGAACTATGGTTACACCTTC. Residues: CASTGQGNYGYTF.

This chain uses TRBV19 with TRBJ2-1; 9 bases agree with TRBD2. CDR3 length: 15 residues. Germline CDR1 and CDR2: LNHDA and SQIVND (reference sequence). V dropped 1 base and J dropped 10; count of bases not matched to a gene: 8. CDR3 residues: CASSIVGTSLGEQFF. DNA of the CDR3: TGTGCCAGTAGTATAGTCGGGACTAGCCTCGGCGAGCAGTTCTTC.

The rearrangement links TRBV7-2 to TRBJ1-2, with TRBD1 as a possible D gene (5 bases). Germline V gene lookup returns CDR1 SGHTA and CDR2 FQGNSA. Trimming stripped 1 base from V and 6 bases from J, with 9 bases between. There are 13 residues in the CDR3. The chain's CDR3 is CASSLVQTDGYTF. In DNA form, the CDR3 reads TGTGCCAGCAGCTTAGTCCAGACAGATGGCTACACCTTC.

The chain has TRBV4-3 and TRBJ2-1; 7 bases are shared with TRBD1. There are 16 residues in the CDR3. Germline CDR1 reads LGHNA; CDR2 reads YSLEER. V trimming: 3 bases; J trimming: 2 bases; junction bases outside the gene matches: 7. CDR3 residues: CASSHRVQGTYNEQFF. The CDR3 nucleotides are TGCGCCAGCAGCCACCGGGTACAGGGGACCTACAATGAGCAGTTCTTC.

This clone was counted only a few times. Written as DNA, the CDR3 is TGTGCCAGTAGCCGAAGGACAGGGGGGAGCACAGATACGCAGTATTTT. Encoded protein: CASSRRTGGSTDTQYF. The V gene is TRBV19, the J gene TRBJ2-3; 10 bases fit TRBD1. This CDR3 is 16 amino acids long. The germline CDR1 and CDR2 sequences are LNHDA and SQIVND (reference sequence). The J segment lost 0 bases and the V segment lost 6 bases, leaving 6 bases of the junction unmatched. Using reference TRBV19 and TRBJ2-3 for the parts outside the CDR3, the full variable domain is DGGITQSPKYLFRKEGQNVTLSCEQNLNHDAMYWYRQDPGQGLRLIYYSQIVNDFQKGDIAEGYSVSREKKESFPLTVTSAQKNPTAFYLCASSRRTGGSTDTQYFGPGTRLTVL.

The rearrangement joins TRBV29-1 to TRBJ2-1, with 11 bases that match TRBD1. The CDR3 runs to 13 residues. Unmatched junction bases numbered 5, after V lost 4 bases and J lost 9 bases. Germline CDR1 is SQVTM and CDR2 is ANQGSEA. The CDR3: CSVAGQGAAEQFF. CDR3 nucleotides: TGCAGCGTTGCTGGACAGGGGGCTGCTGAGCAGTTCTTC.

This chain connects TRBV7-6 to TRBJ2-1; 13 nucleotides line up with TRBD2. The germline V gene has CDR1 SGHVS and CDR2 FNYEAQ. This CDR3 region has 16 residues. Trimming at V came to 5 bases and at J to 6 bases, leaving 7 bases not matched to a gene. CDR3 sequence: CASSQRTSGRGNEQFF. DNA of the CDR3: TGTGCCAGCAGCCAACGAACTAGCGGGAGGGGCAATGAGCAGTTCTTC.